This record concerns one T cell receptor (beta chain) sequence. The sample comes from a study of blood T cell repertoires in COVID-19. Study context: COVID-19 samples collected from the United States, Italy and Spain covered acute and convalescent phases. T cells, B-cell-depleted T cells, or PBMCs provided the cDNA or gDNA that served as material.

In the study's own analysis: Reference gene primer amplification gave nucleated cell count estimates. Repertoires were generated with immunoSEQ multiplex PCR, while TCRdb's copy carries only in-frame clones and drops some. The V and J calls and clone size come from that table; D and trimming were worked out from the DNA. The repertoire holds roughly 75,000 clones, with 80% to 95% as singletons. Germline assignment: CDR1 LGHNT and CDR2 FRNRAP. This CDR3 contains 13 residues. Trimming removed 1 base at V and 4 bases at J, with 7 bases between. The receptor comes from a human donor in a cohort sampled during active COVID-19. J is TRBJ1-1 and V is TRBV12-5; D may be TRBD1 (6 bases). Sequenced input: peripheral blood. The CDR3 DNA is TGTGCTAGTGGTTTGGGACAGGCCACTGAAGCTTTCTTT. This codes for CASGLGQATEAFF.